The 20 T cell receptor beta chains below all came from one sample that was sequenced in a study of blood T cell repertoires in COVID-19. Profiling relied on immunoSEQ multiplex PCR, and the TCRdb table lists in-frame clones only, not all of them. The sample consists of fewer than 80,000 clones, roughly three quarters of them appearing once. Sequenced material: peripheral blood. All receptors come from a man aged 55 to 70 with COVID-19, enrolled during active disease.

This chain uses TRBV9 with TRBJ1-4; the D gene is possibly TRBD1 (5 bases). The CDR3 contains 15 residues. The germline gives CDR1 SGDLS, CDR2 YYNGEE. The V end lost 0 bases, the J end lost 4 bases, and 10 bases lay between the germline ends. The CDR3 region is CASSVAQGLNEKLFF. DNA for the CDR3: TGTGCCAGCAGCGTAGCTCAGGGCCTTAATGAAAAACTGTTTTTT.

The chain employs TRBV14 and TRBJ2-7; possibly TRBD2 for D (5 bases). V gave up 11 bases and J gave up 1 base, with 12 bases separating them. The V gene's germline CDR1 is SGHDN and CDR2 FVKESK. CDR3 length: 12 amino acids. The CDR3 DNA reads as TGTGCCTCCCGTGAGGGATCCTACGAGCAGTACTTC. This encodes CASREGSYEQYF.

The rearrangement uses TRBV3-1 (or the pseudogene TRBV3-2) and TRBJ1-1, with 7 bases fitting TRBD1. This CDR3 spans 17 amino acids. Trimming at V came to 7 bases and at J to 3 bases, leaving 17 bases not matched to a gene. Germline loops: CDR1 LGHDT, CDR2 YNNKEL (reference sequence). In nucleotides, the CDR3 is TGTGCCAGCACCCCAAGGGGTGGAACAGGGGTTTACACTGAAGCTTTCTTT. It specifies CASTPRGGTGVYTEAFF.

CDR3 bases: TGTGCCAGCAGCTTGCAGGGTATCTATGGCTACACCTTC. The encoded protein is CASSLQGIYGYTF. The gene calls are TRBV5-4 and TRBJ1-2, with D perhaps TRBD1 (5 bases). The CDR3 runs 13 residues. Per germline, CDR1 SGHNT and CDR2 YYREEE (reference sequence). Deletions cut 1 base from V and 4 bases from J, with 8 bases between.

V usage is TRBV6-5 and J usage is TRBJ2-5; 8 bases match TRBD1. The CDR3 loop spans 15 amino acids. V lost 2 bases and J lost 4; bases outside the gene matches: 6. Germline V gene lookup returns CDR1 MNHEY and CDR2 SVGAGI. The CDR3 sequence is CASSYGTGPLETQYF. In DNA form, the CDR3 reads TGTGCCAGCAGTTACGGGACAGGCCCCCTAGAGACCCAGTACTTC.

The chain uses TRBV28 and TRBJ2-1; D is ambiguous. CDR1 and CDR2 (germline): MDHEN, SYDVKM. The length of the CDR3 is 12 residues. V was pared by 6 bases and J by 1 base, with 4 bases between. The CDR3: CASSLSYNEQFF. In DNA form, the CDR3 reads TGTGCCAGCAGCCTATCCTACAATGAGCAGTTCTTC.

This chain uses TRBV5-1 with TRBJ2-2, with 8 bases matching TRBD1. The J segment lost 3 bases and the V segment lost 4 bases, leaving 11 bases of the junction unmatched. From germline, CDR1 is SGHRS and CDR2 YFSETQ. The CDR3 consists of 17 residues. The DNA of the CDR3 is TGCGCCAGCAGCATGCAGCCGACAGGGGAGTACACCGGGGAGCTGTTTTTT. Protein product: CASSMQPTGEYTGELFF. The full variable domain, completed using reference TRBV5-1 and TRBJ2-2, is KAGVTQTPRYLIKTRGQQVTLSCSPISGHRSVSWYQQTPGQGLQFLFEYFSETQRNKGNFPGRFSGRQFSNSRSEMNVSTLELGDSALYLCASSMQPTGEYTGELFFGEGSRLTVL.

The V and J genes are TRBV10-3 and TRBJ2-7; D may be TRBD2 (5 bases). The CDR3 is made up of 11 amino acids. V lost 6 bases and J lost 7, with 10 bases in between. Germline V CDR1 and CDR2: ENHRY, SYGVKD. The chain's CDR3 is CAIRDTGEQYF. The DNA for the CDR3 is TGTGCCATCAGGGATACGGGGGAGCAGTACTTC.

This clone was observed a handful of times. J is TRBJ2-3 and V is TRBV15; TRBD2 is a possible D gene (5 bases). Germline lookup yields CDR1 LNHNV and CDR2 YYDKDF (reference sequence). The V end lost 4 bases, the J end lost 3 bases, and 11 bases lay between the germline ends. The CDR3 is 14 amino acids. In DNA form, the CDR3 reads TGTGCCACCAGCACCCGGACTGAAACAGATACGCAGTATTTT. Its protein product is CATSTRTETDTQYF.

This clone came up a few times. The V and J genes are TRBV18 and TRBJ2-7, with TRBD1 matching over 9 bases. Germline assignment: CDR1 KGHSH and CDR2 LQKENI. The CDR3 extends over 13 amino acids. With 3 bases clipped from V and 6 bases from J, the junction kept 3 bases outside the gene matches. Here the CDR3 reads CASSPGQGGEQYF. DNA for the CDR3: TGTGCCAGCTCACCGGGACAGGGAGGCGAGCAGTACTTC.

As DNA, the CDR3 is TGTGCCAGCAGCTCCCCAGGGTTTTTGGATGGCTACACCTTC. Translating gives CASSSPGFLDGYTF. The chain links TRBV25-1 to TRBJ1-2; tentative D call: TRBD1 (5 bases). Germline CDR1 MGHDK, CDR2 SYGVNS. This CDR3 spans 14 amino acids. V lost 6 bases and J lost 6, with 17 bases in between.

The chain joins TRBV12-3 or TRBV12-4 to TRBJ2-3; D gene ambiguous. This CDR3 contains 11 residues. Trimming pared 3 bases from V and 6 bases from J, leaving 4 bases between. CDR3 in DNA: TGTGCCAGCAGTTTCTTCGATACGCAGTATTTT. It translates to CASSFFDTQYF.

This chain uses TRBV11-2 with TRBJ2-3, with D possibly TRBD2 on 6 matching bases. Trimming pared 8 bases from V and 6 bases from J, leaving 12 bases between. CDR3 length: 12 amino acids. CDR1 and CDR2 from the germline V gene are SGHAT and FQNNGV. In DNA, the CDR3 is TGTGCCAGCTCCCTAGGGAGGGATACGCAGTATTTT. This translates into CASSLGRDTQYF.

V is TRBV29-1 and J is TRBJ2-4, with TRBD1 as a possible D gene (5 bases). The CDR3 sequence is 11 residues long. V was shortened by 6 bases and J by 6 bases, with 9 bases between the two germline ends. Per germline, CDR1 SQVTM and CDR2 ANQGSEA. For the CDR3, the DNA is TGCAGCGTGGAAACAGGAAACATTCAGTACTTC. It is translated as CSVETGNIQYF.

This chain joins TRBV2 and TRBJ2-2; maybe TRBD1 (6 bases). Germline V lookup: CDR1 SNHLY, CDR2 FYNNEI. The CDR3 runs 14 residues. Trimming took off 5 bases at V and 0 bases at J, with 7 bases between the two ends. CDR3 sequence: CASSRTANTGELFF. In nucleotides, the CDR3 is TGTGCCAGCAGTCGGACAGCGAACACCGGGGAGCTGTTTTTT.

J is TRBJ2-2 and V is TRBV5-1; 10 positions agree with TRBD2. The CDR3 length is 14 residues. Germline V gene data show CDR1 as SGHRS and CDR2 as YFSETQ. After removal of 5 bases from V and 5 bases from J, the junction contained 3 bases not matched to a gene. The CDR3 bases are TGCGCCAGCAGTATAGCGGGAGGTACCGGGGAGCTGTTTTTT. It translates to CASSIAGGTGELFF.

This clone was picked up a small number of times. In the same sample, other DNA sequences code for this CDR3. V gene TRBV7-9 combines with J gene TRBJ2-5; 11 positions match TRBD2. The trim removed 5 bases at V and 5 bases at J, leaving 4 bases unmatched. Germline V gene data show CDR1 as SEHNR and CDR2 as FQNEAQ (reference sequence). The CDR3 extends over 14 amino acids. The CDR3, as DNA: TGTGCCAGCAGCCTGGGACTAGCGGAGGAGACCCAGTACTTC. Translating gives CASSLGLAEETQYF.

This chain links TRBV30 with TRBJ2-7; 8 nucleotides agree with TRBD1. V lost 2 bases, J lost 5 bases, and 5 bases stayed unmatched. This CDR3 is 13 amino acids long. Germline CDR1 GTSNPN, CDR2 SVGIG (reference sequence). This chain's CDR3 is CAWSRTGRHEQYF. The DNA for the CDR3 is TGTGCCTGGAGTCGGACAGGGAGGCACGAGCAGTACTTC.

This clone was counted once. V is TRBV11-2 and J is TRBJ1-6, with a weak D call TRBD1 (5 bases). Trimming cost V 1 base and J 9 bases, with 16 bases left between them. The germline gives CDR1 SGHAT, CDR2 FQNNGV. The CDR3 is made up of 16 amino acids. DNA of the CDR3: TGTGCCAGCAGCTTAGCAGGGCAGGCCTTGGGTTCACCCCTCCACTTT. Amino acid sequence: CASSLAGQALGSPLHF.

The V call is TRBV6-5, the J call TRBJ1-2, with 7 positions matching TRBD1. Germline V gene sequence: CDR1 MNHEY, CDR2 SVGAGI. CDR3 length: 13 residues. Unmatched junction bases numbered 0, after V lost 2 bases and J lost 3 bases. CDR3 nucleotide sequence: TGTGCCAGCAGTTACCAGGGGGACTATGGCTACACCTTC. It is translated as CASSYQGDYGYTF.